These 31 T cell receptor beta chains originate from one sample sequenced in a study of vaccination effects on CD4 cells after COVID-19. Under the ViraFEST assay, PBMC were stimulated with viral peptide pools so that antigen-specific CD4+ T cells expanded. Sequencing was performed afterwards. Subsequent to approximately 9 days of culture, CD4+ T cells were isolated. Vaccinated recipients, who were negative for nucleocapsid antibodies, had no history of SARS-CoV-2 infection. This table comes from immunoSEQ multiplex PCR, and its TCRdb copy is limited to in-frame clones, with some not included. The table includes under 70,000 clones, over 70% detected once. The antigens of these receptors remain unknown. Source: CD4+ T cells from PBMCs cultured with HCoV-OC43 spike peptides, taken before COVID-19 vaccination. As to subset: HCoV-OC43 spike overlapping peptide pool stimulation. The receptors shown here come from a human donor who received a COVID-19 vaccine.

This chain connects TRBV2 to TRBJ1-2, with TRBD1 matching over 7 bases. The CDR3 has 15 amino acids. V was pared by 2 bases and J by 4 bases, with 7 bases of the junction left unmatched. CDR1 is SNHLY and CDR2 is FYNNEI in the germline V gene. CDR3 bases: TGTGCCAGCAGTGAAACAGGGGAGATCGGCTATGGCTACACCTTC. This translates into CASSETGEIGYGYTF.

This clone was counted a few times. V is TRBV4-1 and J is TRBJ2-1, with 15 bases that match TRBD2. Germline CDR1 and CDR2: MGHRA and YSYEKL. The trim removed 1 base at V and 1 base at J, leaving 5 bases unmatched. There are 19 residues in the CDR3. For the CDR3, the DNA is TGCGCCAGCAGCCAAGGGACTAGCGGGGGGGCTGGGTCCTACAATGAGCAGTTCTTC. This codes for CASSQGTSGGAGSYNEQFF.

The chain has TRBV19 and TRBJ1-6; no clear D gene. Trimming cost V 8 bases and J 4 bases, with 12 bases left between them. CDR3 length: 14 amino acids. CDR1 and CDR2 (germline): LNHDA, SQIVND (reference sequence). CDR3 bases: TGTGCCAGTCGGGCAGGAAGATATAATTCACCCCTCCACTTT. Protein product: CASRAGRYNSPLHF.

This sequence joins TRBV6-6 and TRBJ1-3; no clear D. The CDR3 sequence is 13 residues long. V was pared by 1 base and J by 3 bases, with 4 bases between. Germline V lookup: CDR1 MNHNY, CDR2 SVGAGI (reference sequence). The CDR3 DNA is TGTGCCAGCAGTTACTTCGGTGGAAACACCATATATTTT. This sequence encodes CASSYFGGNTIYF.

The chain links TRBV29-1 to TRBJ2-3, with 10 bases fitting TRBD2. V shed 4 bases, J shed 6 bases, and the junction held 7 bases outside the gene matches. Germline CDR1 and CDR2: SQVTM and ANQGSEA. There are 14 residues in the CDR3. This CDR3 is CSVVVAGGSDTQYF. Written as DNA, the CDR3 is TGCAGCGTTGTGGTAGCGGGGGGATCGGATACGCAGTATTTT.

This rearrangement joins TRBV4-1 to TRBJ2-5; TRBD1 or TRBD2 may be the D gene (5 bases each). Trimming took off 1 base at V and 7 bases at J, with 10 bases between the two ends. Germline lookup yields CDR1 MGHRA and CDR2 YSYEKL. This CDR3 has 13 amino acids. CDR3 protein: CASSQVRDGTQYF. In nucleotides, the CDR3 is TGCGCCAGCAGCCAAGTTAGGGACGGGACCCAGTACTTC.

V and J are TRBV24-1 and TRBJ2-3; D might be TRBD2 (6 bases). The CDR3 extends over 18 amino acids. V was shortened by 3 bases and J by 0 bases, with 18 bases between the two germline ends. Germline loops: CDR1 KGHDR, CDR2 SFDVKD. The CDR3 nucleotides are TGTGCCACCAGTGATGGAGGAAGTACCGCGGGGAGCACAGATACGCAGTATTTT. Translating gives CATSDGGSTAGSTDTQYF.

The chain couples TRBV5-1 to TRBJ2-2; no clear D gene. The germline V gene has CDR1 SGHRS and CDR2 YFSETQ. The CDR3 runs 11 residues. Trimming removed 5 bases at V and 7 bases at J, with 6 bases between. The CDR3: CASRGGGELFF. For the CDR3, the DNA is TGCGCCAGCAGGGGTGGCGGGGAGCTGTTTTTT.

The rearrangement links TRBV4-1 to TRBJ2-7, with 7 bases lining up with TRBD2. This CDR3 spans 15 amino acids. CDR1 and CDR2 (germline): MGHRA, YSYEKL. Trimming at V came to 4 bases and at J to 6 bases, leaving 12 bases not matched to a gene. Here the CDR3 reads CASSLRGEGTGEQYV. The CDR3 nucleotides read TGCGCCAGCAGCCTACGAGGGGAGGGGACTGGCGAGCAGTACGTC.

Only one count was recorded for this clone. V is TRBV7-8 and J is TRBJ2-4, with TRBD2 identical over 15 bases. The CDR3 sequence is 18 residues long. The junction had 5 bases not matched to a gene; V was cut back by 5 bases and J by 0 bases. Germline loops: CDR1 SGHVS, CDR2 FQNEAQ. DNA of the CDR3: TGTGCCAGCAGCCCGGGACTAGCGGGGGGCTTAGCCAAAAACATTCAGTACTTC. Translated, it gives CASSPGLAGGLAKNIQYF.

The V call is TRBV7-9, the J call TRBJ2-2; TRBD2 matches 14 bases. The CDR3 extends over 17 amino acids. V was clipped by 5 bases and J by 0 bases; unmatched bases: 2. The V gene's germline CDR1 is SEHNR and CDR2 FQNEAQ (reference sequence). The DNA of the CDR3 is TGTGCCAGCAGCCGGGGACTAGCGGGGGCGAACACCGGGGAGCTGTTTTTT. Translating it yields CASSRGLAGANTGELFF. Full variable domain (remainder filled in from reference TRBV7-9 and TRBJ2-2): DTGVSQNPRHKITKRGQNVTFRCDPISEHNRLYWYRQTLGQGPEFLTYFQNEAQLEKSRLLSDRFSAERPKGSFSTLEIQRTEQGDSAMYLCASSRGLAGANTGELFFGEGSRLTVL.

Only a few counts were recorded for this clone. The genes are TRBV10-1 and TRBJ1-5; unclear D gene. V lost 10 bases, J lost 6 bases, and 13 bases lay in between. The CDR3 sequence is 12 residues long. Germline V CDR1 and CDR2: WNHNN, SYGVQD (reference sequence). The CDR3 is CATPGIGQPQHF. The CDR3 nucleotides are TGCGCCACCCCGGGCATCGGTCAGCCCCAGCATTTT.

This chain joins TRBV5-1 and TRBJ2-5; D ambiguous. Trimming removed 0 bases at V and 5 bases at J, with 11 bases between. The germline gives CDR1 SGHRS, CDR2 YFSETQ. The CDR3 covers 14 residues. CDR3 in amino acids: CASSLDQVSETQYF. The CDR3 DNA follows: TGCGCCAGCAGCTTGGATCAGGTTTCGGAGACCCAGTACTTC.

This clone was observed once. J is TRBJ1-5 and V is TRBV4-3, with 7 bases identical to TRBD1. V shed 0 bases, J shed 6 bases, and the junction held 5 bases outside the gene matches. This CDR3 contains 15 residues. In germline, CDR1 is LGHNA, CDR2 YSLEER. DNA for the CDR3: TGCGCCAGCAGCCAAGAAAGGACAGGAGGTCAGCCCCAGCATTTT. The encoded protein is CASSQERTGGQPQHF.

The chain couples TRBV4-1 to TRBJ1-1, with 10 bases that match TRBD1. This CDR3 region has 15 residues. Trimming cost V 2 bases and J 4 bases; bases outside gene matches: 4. The germline V gene has CDR1 MGHRA and CDR2 YSYEKL. CDR3 protein: CASSQQTGGRTEAFF. As DNA, the CDR3 is TGCGCCAGCAGCCAACAGACAGGGGGCCGCACTGAAGCTTTCTTT.

The J gene is TRBJ2-6, the V gene TRBV14, with D unresolved. Trimming removed 1 base from V and 2 bases from J, with 9 bases in between. The CDR3 spans 16 residues. Germline lookup yields CDR1 SGHDN and CDR2 FVKESK. The CDR3 loop reads CASSQGLGTGANVLTF. The CDR3 DNA is TGTGCCAGCAGCCAAGGTCTCGGCACTGGGGCCAACGTCCTGACTTTC.

The genes are TRBV4-3 and TRBJ2-3; tentatively, D is TRBD2 (6 bases). The germline CDR1 and CDR2 sequences are LGHNA and YSLEER. V lost 3 bases, J lost 2 bases, and 18 bases lay in between. This CDR3 has 17 amino acids. CDR3 in amino acids: CASSQTGTGVFTDTQYF. The CDR3 DNA follows: TGCGCCAGCAGCCAGACGGGCACGGGGGTCTTCACAGATACGCAGTATTTT.

CDR3 coding DNA: TGTGCCAGCAGCCGCACGACCGGGGCGACTAACACCGGGGAGCTGTTTTTT. It translates to CASSRTTGATNTGELFF. The chain employs TRBV11-2 and TRBJ2-2; D tentatively fits TRBD1 or TRBD2 (5 bases each). Germline-derived CDR1 and CDR2 are SGHAT and FQNNGV. Trimming removed 5 bases at V and 2 bases at J, with 18 bases between. The CDR3 is 17 residues long. The complete variable domain, with remaining parts taken from reference TRBV11-2 and TRBJ2-2, reads EAGVAQSPRYKIIEKRQSVAFWCNPISGHATLYWYQQILGQGPKLLIQFQNNGVVDDSQLPKDRFSAERLKGVDSTLKIQPAKLEDSAVYLCASSRTTGATNTGELFFGEGSRLTVL.

This clone was counted a single time. The CDR3, as DNA: TGTGCCAGTAGGACGACTAGCGGCACAGATACGCAGTATTTT. It is translated as CASRTTSGTDTQYF. The chain uses TRBV19 and TRBJ2-3; 8 bases map to TRBD2. Trimming at V came to 6 bases and at J to 1 base, leaving 3 bases not matched to a gene. The germline V gene has CDR1 LNHDA and CDR2 SQIVND (reference sequence). CDR3 size: 14 residues.

The chain recombines TRBV19 with TRBJ1-2; possibly TRBD1 for D (6 bases). Germline V gene lookup returns CDR1 LNHDA and CDR2 SQIVND (reference sequence). V lost 5 bases, J lost 5 bases, and 9 bases lay in between. There are 12 residues in the CDR3. CDR3 sequence reads: CASSAQGYGYTF. CDR3 DNA sequence: TGTGCCAGTAGTGCACAGGGTTATGGCTACACCTTC.

The J gene is TRBJ2-6, the V gene TRBV7-3; D is unclear. The CDR3 has 15 residues. The germline CDR1 and CDR2 sequences are SGHTA and FQGTGA. Between the trimmed V and J ends, which lost 5 bases and 3 bases, there was a span of 11 bases. For the CDR3, the DNA is TGTGCCAGCAGCCGCGCGTGGCTTGGGGCCAACGTCCTGACTTTC. Its translation: CASSRAWLGANVLTF.

The rearrangement links TRBV7-2 to TRBJ2-2, with a weak D call TRBD2 (5 bases). CDR1 and CDR2 (germline): SGHTA, FQGNSA. This CDR3 is 12 amino acids long. The V end was cut by 1 base, the J end by 13 bases, with 10 bases between. The CDR3 nucleotides are TGTGCCAGCAGCTTAGTGGGCCGGGGGCTGTTTTTT. This translates into CASSLVGRGLFF.

The chain couples TRBV15 to TRBJ2-5; TRBD1 might be the D (6 bases). Germline assignment: CDR1 LNHNV and CDR2 YYDKDF (reference sequence). Between the trimmed V and J ends, which lost 8 bases and 1 base, there was a span of 14 bases. This CDR3 spans 14 amino acids. Here the CDR3 reads CATRRAGAQETQYF. DNA of the CDR3: TGTGCCACCCGCCGGGCAGGGGCCCAAGAGACCCAGTACTTC.

The rearrangement joins TRBV18 to TRBJ1-5, with a possible D match to TRBD1 (6 bases). Between the trimmed V and J ends, which lost 6 bases and 7 bases, there was a span of 13 bases. From germline, CDR1 is KGHSH and CDR2 LQKENI. The CDR3 runs 13 residues. CDR3 coding DNA: TGTGCCAGCTCGTTAGACGGGGGCCAGCCCCAGCATTTT. It codes for CASSLDGGQPQHF.

This clone appeared a single time. The chain couples TRBV9 to TRBJ1-2, with D perhaps matching TRBD1 (6 bases). The CDR3 is 16 residues long. The ends were cut back, 0 bases at V and 6 bases at J, with 18 bases in the middle. Looked up from germline, CDR1 is SGDLS and CDR2 is YYNGEE. CDR3 coding DNA: TGTGCCAGCAGCGTAGAACCAGGGGCGCGTGAAAATGGCTACACCTTC. Protein sequence: CASSVEPGARENGYTF.

This chain links TRBV3-1 (or the pseudogene TRBV3-2) with TRBJ2-7; 8 nucleotides line up with TRBD2. Germline CDR1 and CDR2: LGHDT and YNNKEL (reference sequence). The CDR3 is made up of 17 amino acids. The V segment lost 0 bases and the J segment 5 bases; nucleotides outside the gene matches: 12. As DNA, the CDR3 is TGTGCCAGCAGCCAAGAACCGAACGGGGGGGTTTTCAACGAGCAGTACGTC. It codes for CASSQEPNGGVFNEQYV.

The chain carries TRBV30 and TRBJ2-3, with TRBD2 matching 8 bases. This CDR3 is built from 15 residues. V was clipped by 1 base and J by 2 bases; unmatched bases: 5. The germline V gene has CDR1 GTSNPN and CDR2 SVGIG (reference sequence). CDR3 in amino acids: CAWSEIAGFTDTQYF. The CDR3 bases are TGTGCCTGGAGTGAAATAGCGGGATTCACAGATACGCAGTATTTT.

The V gene is TRBV6-6, the J gene TRBJ2-2; D call uncertain. This CDR3 contains 11 residues. Germline assignment: CDR1 MNHNY and CDR2 SVGAGI (reference sequence). Trimming shortened V by 7 bases and J by 8 bases, and 8 bases separated the two germline ends. CDR3 bases: TGTGCCAGCACCCAAGGAGGGGAGCTGTTTTTT. Residues: CASTQGGELFF.

Only a few counts were recorded for this clone. The chain recombines TRBV5-1 with TRBJ2-2; D may be TRBD1 (6 bases). Trimming stripped 0 bases from V and 3 bases from J, with 9 bases between. CDR1 is SGHRS, CDR2 YFSETQ, per germline. The CDR3 is 15 residues long. The CDR3 here is CASSLGTVHTGELFF. As DNA, the CDR3 is TGCGCCAGCAGCTTGGGGACAGTTCACACCGGGGAGCTGTTTTTT.

J is TRBJ2-3 and V is TRBV5-8; D ambiguous. V lost 0 bases and J lost 6, with 5 bases in between. CDR1 is SGHTS and CDR2 is YDEGEE in the germline V gene. The CDR3 contains 12 residues. In nucleotides, the CDR3 is TGTGCCAGCAGCTTGGCCCGCGATACGCAGTATTTT. As protein: CASSLARDTQYF.

The chain links TRBV7-3 to TRBJ2-3, with 7 bases lining up with TRBD2. Germline V CDR1 and CDR2: SGHTA, FQGTGA. The junction had 3 bases not matched to a gene; V was cut back by 1 base and J by 2 bases. The CDR3 consists of 15 residues. The CDR3: CASSLIAGATDTQYF. The CDR3, as DNA: TGTGCCAGCAGCTTAATAGCGGGTGCCACAGATACGCAGTATTTT.